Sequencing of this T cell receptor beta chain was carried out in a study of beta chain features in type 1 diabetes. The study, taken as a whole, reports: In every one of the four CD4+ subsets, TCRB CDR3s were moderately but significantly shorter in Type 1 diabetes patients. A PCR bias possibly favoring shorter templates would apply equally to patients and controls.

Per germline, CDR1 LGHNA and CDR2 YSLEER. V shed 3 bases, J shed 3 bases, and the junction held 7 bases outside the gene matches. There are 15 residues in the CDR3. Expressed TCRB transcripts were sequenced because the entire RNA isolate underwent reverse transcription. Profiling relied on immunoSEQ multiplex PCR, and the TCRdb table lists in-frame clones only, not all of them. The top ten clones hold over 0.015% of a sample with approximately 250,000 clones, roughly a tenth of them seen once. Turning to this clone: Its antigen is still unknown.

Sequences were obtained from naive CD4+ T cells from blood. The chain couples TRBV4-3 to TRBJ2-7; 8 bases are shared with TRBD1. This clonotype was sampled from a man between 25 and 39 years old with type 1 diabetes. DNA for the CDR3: TGCGCCAGCAGCCAGGACATGACAGGGGACTACGAGCAGTACTTC. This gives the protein CASSQDMTGDYEQYF.